This T cell receptor beta chain was documented in a study of OX40 agonist ivuxolimab in advanced cancers. CDR1 and CDR2 (germline): MNHNY, SVGAGI (reference sequence). The J segment lost 4 bases and the V segment lost 0 bases, leaving 2 bases of the junction unmatched. CDR3 length equals 14 residues. Sequencing used immunoSEQ multiplex PCR; TCRdb keeps in-frame clones, though not all of them. The repertoire holds about 72,000 clones, with 88% as singletons. The source was CD4+ or CD8+ T cells sorted from blood, collected in a trial of the OX40 agonist ivuxolimab. The chain carries TRBV6-6 and TRBJ1-2; 7 bases fit TRBD1. The TCR comes from an adult with an advanced solid tumor such as melanoma, head and neck, liver or kidney cancer. The CDR3 reads CASSYSGQFYGYTF. The DNA for the CDR3 is TGTGCCAGCAGTTACTCGGGACAGTTCTATGGCTACACCTTC.